Ten or more counts support the clone carrying this T cell receptor (beta chain). 5'RACE with 10-nucleotide random UMIs produced the cDNA. TCRdb itself ran the 5' RACE reads through MiXCR, one entry per CDR3 protein. This table has tens of thousands of distinct CDR3 sequences, 3.4% appearing once. The data were taken from a study of neurological immune-mediated disorders. CDR1 is SGHRS, CDR2 YFSETQ, per germline. V lost 4 bases, J lost 0 bases, and 11 bases lay in between. The CDR3 is 15 residues long. The specimen sequenced was PBMCs. The sequence was collected from a man aged 35-49 years with multiple sclerosis. V is TRBV5-1 and J is TRBJ1-5, with a tentative D call TRBD1 (5 bases). CDR3: CASSPWDYSNQPQHF. CDR3 coding DNA: TGCGCCAGCAGCCCCTGGGACTATAGCAATCAGCCCCAGCATTTT.